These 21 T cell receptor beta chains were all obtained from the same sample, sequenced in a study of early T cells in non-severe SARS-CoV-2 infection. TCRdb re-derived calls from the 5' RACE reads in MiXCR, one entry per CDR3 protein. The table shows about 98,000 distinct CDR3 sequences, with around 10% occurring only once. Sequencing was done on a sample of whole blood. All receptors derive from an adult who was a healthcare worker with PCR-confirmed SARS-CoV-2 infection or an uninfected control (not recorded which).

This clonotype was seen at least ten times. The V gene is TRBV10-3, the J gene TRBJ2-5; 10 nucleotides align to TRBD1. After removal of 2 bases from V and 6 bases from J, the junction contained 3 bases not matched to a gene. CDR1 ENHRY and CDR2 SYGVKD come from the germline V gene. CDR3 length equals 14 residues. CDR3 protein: CAISEGTGVQTQYF. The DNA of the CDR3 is TGTGCCATCAGTGAGGGGACAGGGGTACAGACCCAGTACTTC.

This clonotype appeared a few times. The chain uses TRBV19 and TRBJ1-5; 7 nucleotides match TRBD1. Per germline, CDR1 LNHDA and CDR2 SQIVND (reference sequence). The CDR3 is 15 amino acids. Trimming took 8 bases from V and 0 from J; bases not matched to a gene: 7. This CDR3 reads CASGGQLYSNQPQHF. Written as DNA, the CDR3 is TGTGCCAGTGGGGGACAGCTCTATAGCAATCAGCCCCAGCATTTT.

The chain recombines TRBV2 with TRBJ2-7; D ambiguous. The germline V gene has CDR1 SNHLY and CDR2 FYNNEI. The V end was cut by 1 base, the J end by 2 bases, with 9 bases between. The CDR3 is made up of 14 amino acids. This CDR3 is CASSEEKGPYEQYF. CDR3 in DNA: TGTGCCAGCAGTGAAGAAAAGGGCCCCTACGAGCAGTACTTC.

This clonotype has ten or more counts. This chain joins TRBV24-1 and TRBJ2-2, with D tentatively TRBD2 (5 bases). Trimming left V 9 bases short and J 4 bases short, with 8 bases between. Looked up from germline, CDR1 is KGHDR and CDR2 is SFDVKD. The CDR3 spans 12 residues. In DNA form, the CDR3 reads TGTGCCACCGGAGAGGGCACCGGGGAGCTGTTTTTT. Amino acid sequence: CATGEGTGELFF.

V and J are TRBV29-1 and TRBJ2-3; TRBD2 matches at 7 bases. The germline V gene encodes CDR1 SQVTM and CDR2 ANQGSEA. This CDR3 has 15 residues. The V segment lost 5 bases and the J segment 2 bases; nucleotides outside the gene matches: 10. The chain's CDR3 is CSVSASSGSTDTQYF. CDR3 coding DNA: TGCAGCGTTTCTGCGTCTAGCGGATCCACAGATACGCAGTATTTT.

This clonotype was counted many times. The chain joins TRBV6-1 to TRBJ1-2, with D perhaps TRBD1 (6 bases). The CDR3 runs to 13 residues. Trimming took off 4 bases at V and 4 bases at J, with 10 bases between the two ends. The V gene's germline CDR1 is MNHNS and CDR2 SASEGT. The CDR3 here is CASSASGVYGYTF. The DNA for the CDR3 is TGTGCCAGCAGTGCGTCAGGGGTCTATGGCTACACCTTC.

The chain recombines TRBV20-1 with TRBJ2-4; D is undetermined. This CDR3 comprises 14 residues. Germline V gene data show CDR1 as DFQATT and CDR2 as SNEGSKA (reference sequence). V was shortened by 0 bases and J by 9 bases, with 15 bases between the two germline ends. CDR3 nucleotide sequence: TGCAGTGCTAGAGATCTGTACGGTAACGGCATTCAGTACTTC. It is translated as CSARDLYGNGIQYF.

CDR3 nucleotide sequence: TGCGCCAGCAGCCTAGAGGGCTCCCCTGATGGCTACACCTTC. Residues: CASSLEGSPDGYTF. This chain links TRBV5-1 with TRBJ1-2; D remains ambiguous. The CDR3 runs to 14 residues. Germline V gene sequence: CDR1 SGHRS, CDR2 YFSETQ. V was cut by 4 bases and J by 6 bases, with 16 bases left in between.

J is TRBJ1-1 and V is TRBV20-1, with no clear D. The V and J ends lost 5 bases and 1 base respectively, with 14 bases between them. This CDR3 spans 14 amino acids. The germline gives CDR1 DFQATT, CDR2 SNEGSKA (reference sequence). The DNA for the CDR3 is TGCAGTGCTCTGCCGGTGGCAGGGAACACTGAAGCTTTCTTT. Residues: CSALPVAGNTEAFF.

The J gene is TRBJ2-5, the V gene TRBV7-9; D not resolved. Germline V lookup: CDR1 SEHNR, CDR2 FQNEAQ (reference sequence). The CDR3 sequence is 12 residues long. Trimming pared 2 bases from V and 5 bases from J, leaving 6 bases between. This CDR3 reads CASSLIWETQYF. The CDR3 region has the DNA TGTGCCAGCAGCTTAATTTGGGAGACCCAGTACTTC.

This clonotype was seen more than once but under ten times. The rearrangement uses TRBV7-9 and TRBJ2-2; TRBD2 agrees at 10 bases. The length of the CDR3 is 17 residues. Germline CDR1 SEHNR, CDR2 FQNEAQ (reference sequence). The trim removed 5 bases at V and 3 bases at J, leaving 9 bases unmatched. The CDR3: CASSISGTSDHTGELFF. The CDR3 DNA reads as TGTGCCAGCAGCATATCAGGGACTAGCGATCACACCGGGGAGCTGTTTTTT. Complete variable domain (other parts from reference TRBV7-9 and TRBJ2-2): DTGVSQNPRHKITKRGQNVTFRCDPISEHNRLYWYRQTLGQGPEFLTYFQNEAQLEKSRLLSDRFSAERPKGSFSTLEIQRTEQGDSAMYLCASSISGTSDHTGELFFGEGSRLTVL.

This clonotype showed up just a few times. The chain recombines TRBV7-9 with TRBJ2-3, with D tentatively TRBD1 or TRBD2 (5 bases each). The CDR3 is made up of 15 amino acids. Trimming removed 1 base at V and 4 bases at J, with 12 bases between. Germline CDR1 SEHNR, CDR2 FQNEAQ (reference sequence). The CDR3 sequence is CASSLVGGIADTQYF. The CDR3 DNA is TGTGCCAGCAGCTTAGTTGGGGGAATCGCAGATACGCAGTATTTT.

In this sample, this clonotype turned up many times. The CDR3: CASSQGGYTGELFF. CDR3 DNA sequence: TGTGCCAGCAGCCAAGGGGGGTACACCGGGGAGCTGTTTTTT. This chain joins TRBV3-1 and TRBJ2-2; D may match TRBD1 or TRBD2 (5 bases each). Germline V gene lookup returns CDR1 LGHDT and CDR2 YNNKEL (reference sequence). V gave up 1 base and J gave up 3 bases, with 6 bases separating them. CDR3 length equals 14 residues.

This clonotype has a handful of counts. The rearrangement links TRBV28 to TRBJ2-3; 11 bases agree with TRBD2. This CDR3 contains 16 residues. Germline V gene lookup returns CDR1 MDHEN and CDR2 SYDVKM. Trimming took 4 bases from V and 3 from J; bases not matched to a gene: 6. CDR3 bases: TGTGCCAGCAGTTCGATGACTAGCGGGGTAACAGATACGCAGTATTTT. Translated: CASSSMTSGVTDTQYF.

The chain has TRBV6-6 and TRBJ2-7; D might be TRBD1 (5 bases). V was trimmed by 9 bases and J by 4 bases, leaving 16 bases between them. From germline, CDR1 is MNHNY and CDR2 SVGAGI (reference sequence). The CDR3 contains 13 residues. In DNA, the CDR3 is TGTGCCAGTCTTGGCTCAGGGTCATACGAGCAGTACTTC. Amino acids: CASLGSGSYEQYF.

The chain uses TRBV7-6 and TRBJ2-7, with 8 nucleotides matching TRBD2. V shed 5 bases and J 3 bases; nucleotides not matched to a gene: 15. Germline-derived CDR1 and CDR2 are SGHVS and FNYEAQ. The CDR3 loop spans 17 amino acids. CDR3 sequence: CASSPRYRREERYEQYF. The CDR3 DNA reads TGTGCCAGCAGCCCCCGGTATCGGCGGGAGGAGCGCTACGAGCAGTACTTC.

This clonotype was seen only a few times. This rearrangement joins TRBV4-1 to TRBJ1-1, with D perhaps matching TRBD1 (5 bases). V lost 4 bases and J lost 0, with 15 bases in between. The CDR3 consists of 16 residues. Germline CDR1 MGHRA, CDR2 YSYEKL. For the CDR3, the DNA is TGCGCCAGCAGCCGGATTATGGGGGGGATGAACACTGAAGCTTTCTTT. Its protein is CASSRIMGGMNTEAFF.

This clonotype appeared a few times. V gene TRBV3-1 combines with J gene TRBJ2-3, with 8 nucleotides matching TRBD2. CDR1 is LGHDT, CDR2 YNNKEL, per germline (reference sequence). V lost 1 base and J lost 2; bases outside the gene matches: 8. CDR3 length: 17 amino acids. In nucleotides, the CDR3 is TGTGCCAGCAGCCAAGGGAGTAGCGGGGAGTTCACAGATACGCAGTATTTT. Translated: CASSQGSSGEFTDTQYF.

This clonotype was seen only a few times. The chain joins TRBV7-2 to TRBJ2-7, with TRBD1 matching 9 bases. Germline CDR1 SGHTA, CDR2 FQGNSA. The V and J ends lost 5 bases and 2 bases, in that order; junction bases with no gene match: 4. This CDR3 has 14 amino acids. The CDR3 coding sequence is TGTGCCAGCAGCAGGGACAGGGACGCCTACGAGCAGTACTTC. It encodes CASSRDRDAYEQYF.

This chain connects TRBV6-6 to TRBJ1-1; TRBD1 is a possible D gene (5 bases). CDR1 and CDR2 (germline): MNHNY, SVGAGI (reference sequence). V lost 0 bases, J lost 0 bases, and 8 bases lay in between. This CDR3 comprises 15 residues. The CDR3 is CASSYSAGMNTEAFF. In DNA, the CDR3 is TGTGCCAGCAGTTACTCGGCAGGGATGAACACTGAAGCTTTCTTT.

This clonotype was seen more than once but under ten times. Here the CDR3 DNA reads TGTGCCAGCAGTTTATCTTCCCCGGGGGTAACTGGGGCCAACGTCCTGACTTTC. It encodes CASSLSSPGVTGANVLTF. V usage is TRBV27 and J usage is TRBJ2-6, with D possibly matching TRBD2 (6 bases). V was shortened by 0 bases and J by 2 bases, with 14 bases between the two germline ends. Germline V gene sequence: CDR1 MNHEY, CDR2 SMNVEV (reference sequence). The CDR3 has 18 amino acids.